Presented here are 15 T cell receptor beta chains from one specimen sequenced in a study of T cells in Graves' hyperthyroidism and ophthalmopathy. Researchers amplified the TCR beta CDR3 regions from RNA transcripts. The HTBI primer set drove a first-round RT-PCR of the TCR CDR3. Each CDR3 protein gets one entry after TCRdb re-called the multiplex PCR reads with MiXCR. The sample includes over 200,000 distinct CDR3 sequences, under 20% seen only once; the top ten take around 50%. The sequencing sample was made of blood. The source is a middle-aged man with Graves' hyperthyroidism.

This clonotype was counted at least ten times. The chain carries TRBV20-1 and TRBJ1-1; D ambiguous. The CDR3 spans 10 residues. Trimming pared 5 bases from V and 9 bases from J, leaving 10 bases between. Germline CDR1 DFQATT, CDR2 SNEGSKA (reference sequence). The CDR3 here is CSAGGKQAFF. The CDR3 region has the DNA TGCAGTGCTGGAGGGAAGCAAGCTTTCTTT.

The chain uses TRBV20-1 and TRBJ1-5; D uncertain. The ends were cut back, 1 base at V and 5 bases at J, with 6 bases in the middle. This CDR3 contains 12 residues. Germline CDR1 DFQATT, CDR2 SNEGSKA (reference sequence). The CDR3 loop is CSARAGDQPQHF. CDR3 nucleotides: TGCAGTGCTAGAGCCGGGGATCAGCCCCAGCATTTT.

The chain links TRBV20-1 to TRBJ2-1, with 10 bases matching TRBD1. Germline assignment: CDR1 DFQATT and CDR2 SNEGSKA (reference sequence). The CDR3 is 13 residues long. V shed 6 bases, J shed 7 bases, and the junction held 6 bases outside the gene matches. The CDR3 reads CSAEGQGRNEQFF. CDR3 nucleotides: TGCAGTGCAGAGGGACAGGGGCGAAATGAGCAGTTCTTC.

This clonotype has a count of ten or more. V usage is TRBV15 and J usage is TRBJ2-7; D perhaps matches TRBD1 (6 bases). The CDR3 has 15 amino acids. V gave up 0 bases and J gave up 6 bases, with 15 bases separating them. The germline V gene has CDR1 LNHNV and CDR2 YYDKDF (reference sequence). The CDR3 is CATSRDKGERTEQYF. CDR3 nucleotide sequence: TGTGCCACCAGCAGAGATAAGGGGGAACGGACCGAGCAGTACTTC. Together with reference TRBV15 and TRBJ2-7, the CDR3 gives the full variable domain: DAMVIQNPRYQVTQFGKPVTLSCSQTLNHNVMYWYQQKSSQAPKLLFHYYDKDFNNEADTPDNFQSRRPNTSFCFLDIRSPGLGDTAMYLCATSRDKGERTEQYFGPGTRLTVT.

This clonotype has just a few counts. The V gene is TRBV3-1, the J gene TRBJ2-5; D is possibly TRBD2 (5 bases). This CDR3 is 16 amino acids long. The germline V gene has CDR1 LGHDT and CDR2 YNNKEL (reference sequence). V was pared by 0 bases and J by 5 bases, with 16 bases between. The CDR3 coding sequence is TGTGCCAGCAGCCAAGATCAAACGGGTCGGAGGGAGACCCAGTACTTC. The encoded protein is CASSQDQTGRRETQYF.

This clonotype was recorded at least ten times. V gene TRBV29-1 combines with J gene TRBJ2-3, with D possibly TRBD1 on 6 matching bases. The V end was cut by 8 bases, the J end by 4 bases, with 16 bases between. Germline CDR1 reads SQVTM; CDR2 reads ANQGSEA. The CDR3 is 13 amino acids. The CDR3 sequence is CSSQGSGADTQYF. Here the CDR3 DNA reads TGCAGCTCACAGGGTTCCGGGGCAGATACGCAGTATTTT.

This clonotype was detected many times. This rearrangement joins TRBV5-1 to TRBJ2-7; D unclear. This CDR3 spans 14 amino acids. The V end was cut by 5 bases, the J end by 2 bases, with 14 bases between. Germline V gene lookup returns CDR1 SGHRS and CDR2 YFSETQ. The CDR3 reads CASRGLANPYEQYF. The CDR3, as DNA: TGCGCCAGCAGAGGGCTGGCGAACCCCTACGAGCAGTACTTC.

This clonotype showed up many times. V and J are TRBV3-1 and TRBJ2-7, with no clear D. Trimming stripped 7 bases from V and 3 bases from J, with 16 bases between. CDR1 and CDR2 (germline): LGHDT, YNNKEL (reference sequence). There are 14 residues in the CDR3. The CDR3, as DNA: TGTGCCAGCACGACCGACGAGTATTACTACGAGCAGTACTTC. Translation gives CASTTDEYYYEQYF.

In its sample, this clonotype was seen many times. V gene TRBV20-1 combines with J gene TRBJ2-2, with 12 nucleotides matching TRBD2. This CDR3 region has 16 residues. Germline trimming cut 0 bases from V and 7 bases from J; bases unmatched to any gene: 6. The germline CDR1 and CDR2 sequences are DFQATT and SNEGSKA (reference sequence). In DNA form, the CDR3 reads TGCAGTGCTAGAGATAGACTAGCGGGAGCGGGCGGGGAGCTGTTTTTT. Its protein is CSARDRLAGAGGELFF.

This clonotype occurred many times. J is TRBJ2-6 and V is TRBV20-1; D unclear. There are 12 residues in the CDR3. Germline CDR1 and CDR2: DFQATT and SNEGSKA (reference sequence). V lost 4 bases to trimming and J lost 1 base, with 2 bases between them. CDR3 in DNA: TGCAGTGCTAAATCTGGGGCCAACGTCCTGACTTTC. It specifies CSAKSGANVLTF.

This clonotype came up many times. The chain is built from TRBV28 and TRBJ1-4; weak D call: TRBD1 (6 bases). This CDR3 contains 16 residues. V lost 5 bases and J 7 bases, leaving 20 bases between the germline ends. Germline V gives CDR1 MDHEN, CDR2 SYDVKM. For the CDR3, the DNA is TGTGCCAGCAGTGCCCCCGGGCCACAGGGAGGTGAAAAACTGTTTTTT. As protein: CASSAPGPQGGEKLFF.

This clonotype was recorded many times. This chain connects TRBV5-1 to TRBJ2-7; TRBD1 agrees at 7 bases. CDR1 SGHRS and CDR2 YFSETQ come from the germline V gene. This CDR3 has 15 residues. V lost 2 bases to trimming and J lost 6 bases; unmatched junction nucleotides: 11. The CDR3: CASSLGATGDGEQYF. DNA of the CDR3: TGCGCCAGCAGCTTAGGGGCTACAGGGGACGGCGAGCAGTACTTC.

The chain has TRBV28 and TRBJ2-4, with 10 bases that match TRBD1. CDR1 is MDHEN, CDR2 SYDVKM, per germline. This CDR3 contains 17 residues. V dropped 0 bases and J dropped 0; count of bases not matched to a gene: 2. The CDR3 is CASSLWGQGLAKNIQYF. The DNA of the CDR3 is TGTGCCAGCAGTTTATGGGGACAGGGGTTAGCCAAAAACATTCAGTACTTC.

This sequence joins TRBV12-3 or TRBV12-4 and TRBJ2-7, with a tentative D call TRBD2 (6 bases). V lost 6 bases and J lost 0, with 18 bases in between. The CDR3 sequence is 16 residues long. CDR3 residues: CASSQDVGEDSYEQYF. CDR3 sequence (DNA): TGTGCCAGCAGCCAAGACGTGGGGGAGGACTCCTACGAGCAGTACTTC.

This clonotype was found a few times. This sequence joins TRBV5-1 and TRBJ2-7, with TRBD1 identical over 8 bases. J was trimmed by 4 bases and V by 5 bases; bases with no gene match: 8. The CDR3 spans 14 residues. CDR1 and CDR2 from the germline V gene are SGHRS and YFSETQ. The CDR3 sequence is CASSGAGGRYEQYF. The CDR3 region has the DNA TGCGCCAGCAGTGGTGCAGGGGGCAGATACGAGCAGTACTTC.